This TCR beta chain comes out of a study of control samples from healthy donors and cancer patients (dated by TCRdb to about 2020). The library was obtained by the immunoSEQ multiplex PCR assay. The table comes from immuneACCESS by way of TCRdb, which keeps in-frame sequences with V and J called. Part of the clones is missing from these tables; in studies checked, under half for an unresolved V gene and the rest for unknown reasons. The sample table lists roughly 150,000 clones, approximately 88% of them with a count of one. The ten most abundant clones make up around 4.6% of the sample. Trimming takes 1 base from V and 1 base from J, and the germline ends sit 4 bases apart. The germline V gene encodes CDR1 SEHNR and CDR2 FQNEAQ (reference sequence). The CDR3 spans 13 residues, from the cysteine through the phenylalanine. This entry keeps only the CDR3 DNA: 39 bases, framed from base 1. Of note for this clone: This receptor's antigen is unknown. There are no base qualities to consult, and no much larger clone falls within one base.

The receptor comes from a man between 25 and 39 years old in good health. Material: blood. This chain is built from TRBV7-9 and TRBJ1-1; the D gene cannot be resolved reliably. In nucleotide form, the sequence is TGTGCCAGCAGCTTAGACCCGAACACTGAAGCTTTCTTT. Its coded protein is CASSLDPNTEAFF.